Shown below are 4 T cell receptor beta chains from a single sample sequenced in a study of technical replicates of blood from a handful of donors. Libraries were prepared by immunoSEQ multiplex PCR; TCRdb keeps only in-frame clonotypes and omits some of them. This sample has tens of thousands of clones; roughly 91% occur once, and the top ten carry roughly 0.38%. The sequencing input was T cells isolated from PBMCs. The receptors come from a human donor in good health. Some clones in this sample may be carry-over from other donors' samples.

The chain couples TRBV28 to TRBJ2-3; 7 bases are a match to TRBD2. The CDR3 runs to 16 residues. Germline trimming cut 4 bases from V and 6 bases from J; bases unmatched to any gene: 13. The germline CDR1 and CDR2 sequences are MDHEN and SYDVKM. CDR3 nucleotide sequence: TGTGCCAGCAGTTCCGGGGGAGCGGGACGGCGGGATACGCAGTATTTT. It encodes CASSSGGAGRRDTQYF.

Remarks on this clone: The junction differs from germline at one of its ends, possibly a read error. The V call is TRBV5-1, the J call TRBJ2-5; D is possibly TRBD1 (8 bases). The V gene's germline CDR1 is SGHRS and CDR2 YFSETQ. This CDR3 spans 16 amino acids. CDR3 in DNA: TGCGCCAGCAGCATTACAGGGGGAGGGAACCAGGAGACCCAGTACTTC. Its protein product is CASSITGGGNQETQYF. Drawing the rest from reference TRBV5-1 and TRBJ2-5, the complete variable domain is KAGVTQTPRYLIKTRGQQVTLSCSPISGHRSVSWYQQTPGQGLQFLFEYFSETQRNKGNFPGRFSGRQFSNSRSEMNVSTLELGDSALYLCASSITGGGNQETQYFGPGTRLLVL.

The genes are TRBV15 and TRBJ2-7; 10 bases are a match to TRBD1. Germline CDR1 reads LNHNV; CDR2 reads YYDKDF (reference sequence). With 0 bases clipped from V and 4 bases from J, the junction kept 3 bases outside the gene matches. This CDR3 is built from 15 residues. CDR3 coding DNA: TGTGCCACCAGCAGAGAGGGACAGGGGAAATACGAGCAGTACTTC. Translating gives CATSREGQGKYEQYF. The variable domain in full, with the rest retrieved from reference TRBV15 and TRBJ2-7, is DAMVIQNPRYQVTQFGKPVTLSCSQTLNHNVMYWYQQKSSQAPKLLFHYYDKDFNNEADTPDNFQSRRPNTSFCFLDIRSPGLGDTAMYLCATSREGQGKYEQYFGPGTRLTVT.

This clone was observed a single time. The chain employs TRBV7-6 and TRBJ1-4; 8 bases are shared with TRBD1. The V gene end was trimmed by 5 bases and the J gene end by 3 bases; junction bases not matched to a gene: 5. The CDR3 extends over 15 amino acids. Germline assignment: CDR1 SGHVS and CDR2 FNYEAQ. In nucleotides, the CDR3 is TGTGCCAGCAGCCTCCGGGACAGGCCTAATGAAAAACTGTTTTTT. Protein sequence: CASSLRDRPNEKLFF. Supplemented by reference TRBV7-6 and TRBJ1-4, the full variable domain reads GAGVSQSPRYKVTKRGQDVALRCDPISGHVSLYWYRQALGQGPEFLTYFNYEAQQDKSGLPNDRFSAERPEGSISTLTIQRTEQRDSAMYRCASSLRDRPNEKLFFGSGTQLSVL.